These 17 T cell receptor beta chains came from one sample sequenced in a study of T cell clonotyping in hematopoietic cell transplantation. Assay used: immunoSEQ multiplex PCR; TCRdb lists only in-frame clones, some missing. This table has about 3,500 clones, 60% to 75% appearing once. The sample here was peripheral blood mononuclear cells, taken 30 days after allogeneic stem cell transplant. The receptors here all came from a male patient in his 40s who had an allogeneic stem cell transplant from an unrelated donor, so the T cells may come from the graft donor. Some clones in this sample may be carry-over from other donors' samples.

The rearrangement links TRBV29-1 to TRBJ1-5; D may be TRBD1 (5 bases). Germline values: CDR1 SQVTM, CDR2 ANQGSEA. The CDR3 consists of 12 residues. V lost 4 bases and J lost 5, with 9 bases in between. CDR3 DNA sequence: TGCAGCGTTGCAGGGCTGGATCAGCCCCAGCATTTT. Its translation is CSVAGLDQPQHF.

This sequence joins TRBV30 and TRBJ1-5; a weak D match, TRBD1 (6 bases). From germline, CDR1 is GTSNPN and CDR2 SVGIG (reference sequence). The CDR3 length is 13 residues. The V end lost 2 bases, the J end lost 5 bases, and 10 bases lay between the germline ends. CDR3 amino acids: CAWSPDRYQPQHF. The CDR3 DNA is TGTGCCTGGAGTCCCGACAGGTATCAGCCCCAGCATTTT.

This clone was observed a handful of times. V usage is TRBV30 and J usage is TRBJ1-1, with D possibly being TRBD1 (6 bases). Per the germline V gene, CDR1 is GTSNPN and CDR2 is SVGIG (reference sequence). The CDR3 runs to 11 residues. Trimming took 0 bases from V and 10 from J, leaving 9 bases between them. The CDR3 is CAWSVARGAFF. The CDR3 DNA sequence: TGTGCCTGGAGTGTAGCCAGGGGAGCTTTCTTT.

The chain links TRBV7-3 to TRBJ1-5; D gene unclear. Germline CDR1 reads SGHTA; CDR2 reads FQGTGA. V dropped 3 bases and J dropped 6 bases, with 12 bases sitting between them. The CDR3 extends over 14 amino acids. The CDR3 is CASSLGGEGQPQHF. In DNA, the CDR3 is TGTGCCAGCAGCTTGGGCGGGGAAGGTCAGCCCCAGCATTTT.

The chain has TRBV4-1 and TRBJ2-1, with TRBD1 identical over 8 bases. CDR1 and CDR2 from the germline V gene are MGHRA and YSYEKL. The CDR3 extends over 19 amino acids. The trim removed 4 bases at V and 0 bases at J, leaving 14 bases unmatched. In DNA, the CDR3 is TGCGCCAGCAGCCTCTCCGGGACAGGACTGTACAGCTCCTACAATGAGCAGTTCTTC. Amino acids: CASSLSGTGLYSSYNEQFF.

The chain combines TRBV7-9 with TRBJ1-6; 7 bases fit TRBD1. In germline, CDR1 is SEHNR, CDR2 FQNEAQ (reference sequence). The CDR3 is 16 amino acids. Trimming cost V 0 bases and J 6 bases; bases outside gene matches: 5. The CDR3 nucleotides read TGTGCCAGCAGCTTAGCGGCGGGGGACAGTAATTCACCCCTCCACTTT. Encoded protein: CASSLAAGDSNSPLHF.

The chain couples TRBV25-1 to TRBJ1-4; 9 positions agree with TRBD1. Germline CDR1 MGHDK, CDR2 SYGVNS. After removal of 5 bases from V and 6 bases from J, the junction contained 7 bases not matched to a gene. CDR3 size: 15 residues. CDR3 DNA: TGTGCCAGCAGTCTATCGGACAGGGGCTATGAAAAACTGTTTTTT. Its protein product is CASSLSDRGYEKLFF.

The DNA for the CDR3 is TGTGCCTGGAGTTCGGGGGACCCCCTCCCTACGCAGTATTTT. Protein sequence: CAWSSGDPLPTQYF. The rearrangement uses TRBV30 and TRBJ2-3; possible D gene TRBD2, 6 bases. V shed 2 bases and J shed 8 bases, with 17 bases lying between them. The CDR3 is 14 residues long. CDR1 and CDR2 from the germline V gene are GTSNPN and SVGIG (reference sequence).

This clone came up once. The CDR3 reads CASSQDSTGWYEQYF. DNA of the CDR3: TGTGCCAGCAGCCAAGATAGTACGGGGTGGTACGAGCAGTACTTC. The chain links TRBV4-2 to TRBJ2-7; D may be TRBD2 (5 bases). V was trimmed by 0 bases and J by 4 bases, leaving 13 bases between them. This CDR3 region has 15 residues. The germline gives CDR1 LGHNA, CDR2 YNFKEQ.

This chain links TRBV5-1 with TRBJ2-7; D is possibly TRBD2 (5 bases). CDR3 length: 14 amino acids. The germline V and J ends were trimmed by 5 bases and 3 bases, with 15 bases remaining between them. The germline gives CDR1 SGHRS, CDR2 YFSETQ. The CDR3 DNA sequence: TGCGCCAGCAGGTCGGGGTCCTACTTCTACGAGCAGTACTTC. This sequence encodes CASRSGSYFYEQYF.

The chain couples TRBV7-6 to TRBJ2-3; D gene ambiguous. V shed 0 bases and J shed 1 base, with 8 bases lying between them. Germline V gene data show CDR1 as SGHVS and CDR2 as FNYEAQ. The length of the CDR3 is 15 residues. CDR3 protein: CASSLASGGTDTQYF. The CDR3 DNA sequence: TGTGCCAGCAGCTTAGCGAGTGGGGGCACAGATACGCAGTATTTT.

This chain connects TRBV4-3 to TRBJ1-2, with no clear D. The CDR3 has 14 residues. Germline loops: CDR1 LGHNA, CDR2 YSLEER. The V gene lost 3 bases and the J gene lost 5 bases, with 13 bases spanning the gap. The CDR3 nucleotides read TGCGCCAGCAGCCAGGGAAGTGAGGGATATGGCTACACCTTC. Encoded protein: CASSQGSEGYGYTF.

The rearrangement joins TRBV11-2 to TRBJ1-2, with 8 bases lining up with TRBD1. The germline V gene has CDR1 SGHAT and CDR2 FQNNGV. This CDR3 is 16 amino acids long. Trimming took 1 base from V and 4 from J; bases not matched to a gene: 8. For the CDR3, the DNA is TGTGCCAGCAGCTTAGTAGGTCCGGGACAGGCCTATGGCTACACCTTC. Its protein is CASSLVGPGQAYGYTF.

The CDR3 here is CAWRLADNEQFF. The CDR3 DNA follows: TGTGCCTGGAGGCTAGCCGATAATGAGCAGTTCTTC. The chain couples TRBV30 to TRBJ2-1, with D possibly matching TRBD2 (5 bases). Germline lookup yields CDR1 GTSNPN and CDR2 SVGIG (reference sequence). The V end was cut by 3 bases, the J end by 7 bases, with 10 bases between. The length of the CDR3 is 12 residues.

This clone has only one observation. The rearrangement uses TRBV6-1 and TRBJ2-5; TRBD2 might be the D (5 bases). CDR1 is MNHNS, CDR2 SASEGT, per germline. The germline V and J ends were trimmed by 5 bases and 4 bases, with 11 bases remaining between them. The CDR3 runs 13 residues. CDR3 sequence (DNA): TGTGCCAGCAGTCCTTCAGGAGGAGAGACCCAGTACTTC. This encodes CASSPSGGETQYF.

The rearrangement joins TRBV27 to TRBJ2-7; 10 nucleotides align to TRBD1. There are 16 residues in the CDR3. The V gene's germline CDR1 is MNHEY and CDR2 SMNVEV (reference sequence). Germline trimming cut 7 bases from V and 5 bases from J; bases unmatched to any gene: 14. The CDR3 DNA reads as TGTGCCAGCACCCCTCTCGACAGGGGGCGAAGAAACGAGCAGTACTTC. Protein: CASTPLDRGRRNEQYF.

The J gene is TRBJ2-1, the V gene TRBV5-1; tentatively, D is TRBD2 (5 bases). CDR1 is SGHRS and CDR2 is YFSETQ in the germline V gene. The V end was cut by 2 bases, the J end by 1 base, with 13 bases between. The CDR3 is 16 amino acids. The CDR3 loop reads CASSFGMLSSYNEQFF. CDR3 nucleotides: TGCGCCAGCAGCTTCGGGATGCTCTCGTCCTACAATGAGCAGTTCTTC.